This T cell receptor (beta chain) stems from a study of molecular identifiers for immune sequencing clone quantification (dated by TCRdb to 2017 to 2018). For the wider study: In a replicate experiment, RNA from around 20,000 or 100,000 naive CD8 T cells was split into five aliquots, four of which were sequenced. This methods study benchmarked molecular-identifier clustering-based TCR repertoire sequencing (MIDCIRS) and TCR RNA copy counting, using CD8 T cells to do so.

Libraries were built with PCR. Sequencing instrument: Illumina HiSeq 4000. Bulk TCR libraries were generated as previously described, with the TCR primers listed in Table S5 used. The Qiagen AllPrep DNA/RNA kit was used to purify total RNA. Before any analysis, reads coming from multiple sequencing runs of the same library were combined into one pool. In the paper's pipeline: Reads were retained only if their TCR constant sequence matched exactly, and those retained reads were trimmed to 150 nt and grouped according to their 12-nt molecular barcodes. Reads in each barcode group were sub-clustered using a 15% Levenshtein threshold, and a quality-weighted consensus sequence was built for each RNA molecule. Non-functional sequences were discarded, and so were lower-count sequences lying one edit away from another sequence. Barcode sub-clusters with fewer than 20% of the maximum read count were removed, based on fitting two negative binomial distributions. Using fastp at Q25 and MiXCR, TCRdb reprocessed the public reads and kept productive beta chains. Rows matching on CDR3 protein sequence are summarized as one entry with the most common DNA and genes. The authors' filters were not applied to this entry. The sample table records 40,000 or so distinct CDR3 sequences; roughly 21% of these occur just once. Approximately 1.2% of the sample goes to the ten largest clones.

The cysteine opens and the phenylalanine closes a CDR3 of 17 amino acids. The DNA shown is the 51-base CDR3, in frame from base 1. In the germline V gene (reference sequence), CDR1 corresponds to LNHDA and CDR2 to SQIVND. Cut back by 1 base and 5 bases, the V and J ends lie 18 bases apart. Naive CD8 T cell libraries were made from roughly 18,000 to 920,000 sorted cells using 10%, 30% or 50% of purified RNA. On a BD FACSAria II, naive CD8 T cells were FACS-sorted as CD8+CD4-CCR7+CD45RA+ and collected into RLT Plus buffer. To test detection sensitivity, Jurkat RNA equal to ten TCR copies was added to samples of roughly 18,000-1,000,000 naive CD8 T cells. CD8 T cells were enriched with RosetteSep CD8+ T Cell Enrichment Cocktail and Ficoll-Paque, followed by ACK red cell lysis. Study-level results and caveats: Naive libraries contained spiked-in Jurkat TCR RNA (around eleven copies' worth), which is not part of the donor repertoire. When barcode sub-clustering was omitted, TCR diversity was inflated by chimeric consensus sequences, with chimeras reaching as high as 47%. In CMV-specific effector cells, clones with more than 20 RNA copies contained over 99% of molecules, whereas in naive cells such clones contained under 1% of molecules. Identical TCR molecules sharing a barcode could cause highly expanded clone sizes to be underestimated. Spiked-in Jurkat TCR RNA equal to a single cell's worth was reported to be detectable even within 1,100,000 naive CD8 T cells. Modeling estimated roughly 3.2 recovered TCR RNA copies per cell, compared with about 10 by digital PCR, which implies roughly 30% capture efficiency.

Points on this clonotype: Which antigen it targets is not known. Base qualities were left out, and no much larger clone turns up one base away.

The sequenced sample was naive CD8+ T cells from blood, with Jurkat cell RNA spiked in. The sample's cell subset or site, from its label and the paper: FACS-sorted CD8+CD4-CCR7+CD45RA+ naive T cells. Recombination joined TRBV19 with TRBJ2-1; 6 matching bases give a weak D call of TRBD2. This clonotype originated in a human donor in good health. Some libraries in this study had Jurkat cell RNA spiked in. The CDR3 protein is CASSIVGPAGSNNEQFF. The DNA is TGTGCCAGTAGTATAGTGGGACCAGCGGGTAGTAACAATGAGCAGTTCTTC.